These T cell receptor beta chains were read from a single sample in a study of blood T cell repertoires in COVID-19. Sequencing used immunoSEQ multiplex PCR; TCRdb keeps in-frame clones, though not all of them. The sample includes roughly 96,000 clones, 81% of them seen just once. Sequenced input: peripheral blood. The receptors originated from a man aged 55-75 years with acute or convalescent COVID-19. Both conserved end residues are trimmed from each CDR3.

CDR3aa,v_gene,j_gene
ASSVAGQGGEQY,TRBV9,TRBJ2-7
ASSISYEQY,TRBV7-9,TRBJ2-7
ASSPWGEVAF,TRBV3-1/TRBV3-2,TRBJ1-1
ASSLGAPSYNEQF,TRBV7-2,TRBJ2-1
ASSSNLSPF,TRBV11-2,TRBJ2-1
ASSWGDTEAF,TRBV12-3/TRBV12-4,TRBJ1-1
AWSLRGAGNTEAF,TRBV30,TRBJ1-1
ASSGPQGYTGELF,TRBV25-1,TRBJ2-2
ASRHGQLNTEAF,TRBV6-5,TRBJ1-1
ASSRGQGLGYT,TRBV24-1,TRBJ1-2
ATQQGRVGTGELF,TRBV6-5,TRBJ2-2
ASSVDGAEQF,TRBV9,TRBJ2-1
ASSLTAQETQY,TRBV11-3,TRBJ2-5
ASTYRGPYGYT,TRBV12-3/TRBV12-4,TRBJ1-2
AWRPPTGVNQPQH,TRBV30,TRBJ1-5
ASTKVEFTGELF,TRBV6-5,TRBJ2-2
ASRTGGANTEAF,TRBV28,TRBJ1-1
ASSLGGREAF,TRBV27,TRBJ1-1
ATFRDSSGNTIY,TRBV6-5,TRBJ1-3
ASSLGTGNTGELF,TRBV5-4,TRBJ2-2
ASSVKLAGAGGELF,TRBV9,TRBJ2-2
ASSPTTPGLEANEQF,TRBV9,TRBJ2-1
ASSRGNRGSNQETQY,TRBV5-6,TRBJ2-5
ASGPTGPLYGYT,TRBV12-5,TRBJ1-2
ASSSIRDRGLYSNQPQH,TRBV27,TRBJ1-5
ASSLGGGHNTGELF,TRBV7-8,TRBJ2-2
ASSLERGGTDTQY,TRBV5-8,TRBJ2-3
ATSDLRGGYT,TRBV24-1,TRBJ1-2
ASSLSGIAYEQY,TRBV13,TRBJ2-7
ASTLQKNTEAF,TRBV2,TRBJ1-1
ASMRETGELF,TRBV19,TRBJ2-2
ASSASPVSGNTIY,TRBV9,TRBJ1-3
ASRDRPWGQPQH,TRBV6-5,TRBJ1-5
ASSLVGRVNYGYT,TRBV7-9,TRBJ1-2
ASSPGTGEF,TRBV18,TRBJ2-7
ASSPGQQETQY,TRBV12-3/TRBV12-4,TRBJ2-5
ASSSPGQGAVAF,TRBV11-3,TRBJ1-1
ASSITGEGTDTQY,TRBV9,TRBJ2-3
AISETGGNEKLF,TRBV10-3,TRBJ1-4
AIRDPGGGTEAF,TRBV10-3,TRBJ1-1
ASSARTGDRTEAF,TRBV5-5,TRBJ1-1
ASSDRAGNEQF,TRBV6-4,TRBJ2-1
ASSLFLSAGGESNEKLF,TRBV28,TRBJ1-4
ASSLLAALNTDTQY,TRBV11-2,TRBJ2-3
ASSLVNEQF,TRBV2,TRBJ2-1
ASRTGAAPEAF,TRBV5-1,TRBJ1-1
ASSQGAGAHGNTIY,TRBV4-3,TRBJ1-3
ASSPHRDEKLF,TRBV7-2,TRBJ1-4
ASSQGGNGYT,TRBV3-1/TRBV3-2,TRBJ1-2
ASSSTGSFGYT,TRBV11-2,TRBJ1-2
ASSQRTVGDTGELF,TRBV3-1/TRBV3-2,TRBJ2-2
ASSPTRNTDTQY,TRBV19,TRBJ2-3